This T cell receptor beta chain is from a study of blood T cells in healthy people across ages. Study-wide findings and caveats: Across the age range, TCR beta diversity per million T cells fell in a roughly linear way. Fewer expanded clones and more diversity marked long-lived versus aged donors.

There are 12 residues in the CDR3. V lost 1 base to trimming and J lost 6 bases, with 9 bases between them. Per the germline V gene, CDR1 is DFQATT and CDR2 is SNEGSKA (reference sequence). A second PCR of about 7 to 12 cycles used a sample-barcoded 5' primer and a J-beta primer mix. Each cDNA molecule carried a tag from a template-switch adaptor that contained 12 random nucleotides. TCRdb called the 5' RACE reads again in MiXCR, with one record for every CDR3 protein. The top ten hold 18% of the sample, which has approximately 1,100,000 distinct CDR3 sequences, 45% seen once. Each sample yielded at least 6 million isolated PBMCs. This clonotype has just a few counts. No antigen is known for it.

The sequenced sample was blood. The source is a woman in her sixties or seventies in good health. The chain uses TRBV20-1 and TRBJ2-5, with TRBD1 as a possible D gene (5 bases). The CDR3 loop is CSARVDKKTQYF. The DNA of the CDR3 is TGCAGTGCTAGAGTGGACAAAAAGACCCAGTACTTC.